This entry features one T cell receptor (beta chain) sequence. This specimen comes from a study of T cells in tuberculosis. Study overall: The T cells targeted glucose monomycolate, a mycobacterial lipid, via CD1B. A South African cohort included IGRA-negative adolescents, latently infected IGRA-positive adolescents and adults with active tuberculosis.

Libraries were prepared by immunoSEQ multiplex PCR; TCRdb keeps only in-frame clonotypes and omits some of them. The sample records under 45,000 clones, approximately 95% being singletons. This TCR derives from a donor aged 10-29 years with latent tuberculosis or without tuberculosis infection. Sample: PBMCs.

CDR3 region: CATSRDLAGGLGELFF. Written as DNA, the CDR3 is TGTGCCACCAGCAGAGACTTAGCGGGGGGGCTAGGGGAGCTGTTTTTT. This chain uses TRBV15 with TRBJ2-2; 11 bases map to TRBD2. V gave up 0 bases and J gave up 8 bases; unmatched junction bases: 5. This CDR3 region has 16 residues. Germline CDR1 is LNHNV and CDR2 is YYDKDF (reference sequence). Based on the CDR3 plus reference TRBV15 and TRBJ2-2, the full variable domain is DAMVIQNPRYQVTQFGKPVTLSCSQTLNHNVMYWYQQKSSQAPKLLFHYYDKDFNNEADTPDNFQSRRPNTSFCFLDIRSPGLGDTAMYLCATSRDLAGGLGELFFGEGSRLTVL.